Below are 10 T cell receptor beta chains sequenced from a single sample in a study of low-dose radiotherapy and immunotherapy resistance in tumors (dated by TCRdb to 2022 to 2024). The run used an Illumina HiSeq 2500. Superscript III and a set of TRAV- and TRBV-specific primers were used to synthesize first-strand cDNA, so that both TCRalpha and TCRbeta chains were covered. TCRs were amplified with Phusion for about 21 PCR cycles, with a constant-region primer paired with the adapter attached to the V primers. TCRdb passed the public sequencing reads through fastp at Q25 and MiXCR, retaining productive beta sequences. Every CDR3 protein is listed once, alongside the most common genes and DNA of its rows. Present in this sample are about 60,000 distinct CDR3 sequences, 20% to 25% of which were seen just once. The ten largest clones capture approximately 5.4% of the sample. The sample's time point label, decoded: before trial treatment.

The sequencing here drew on PBMCs, taken before treatment. All receptors come from a male donor with prostate cancer.

This clonotype has a handful of counts. This chain joins TRBV5-4 and TRBJ2-7; 10 bases line up with TRBD2. Germline CDR1 and CDR2: SGHNT and YYREEE (reference sequence). This CDR3 has 14 residues. Trimming removed 1 base from V and 6 bases from J; junction bases left unmatched: 4. The CDR3 DNA reads as TGTGCCAGCAGCTTGAGTCTAGCGGGAGTCGAGCAGTACTTC. Translating it yields CASSLSLAGVEQYF.

This clonotype was seen repeatedly, ten times or more. The J gene is TRBJ1-6, the V gene TRBV7-9, with D maybe TRBD1 (6 bases). V gave up 2 bases and J gave up 4 bases, with 9 bases separating them. The V gene's germline CDR1 is SEHNR and CDR2 FQNEAQ (reference sequence). The CDR3 has 15 amino acids. The chain's CDR3 is CASSLLQGYNSPLHF. In nucleotides, the CDR3 is TGTGCCAGCAGCTTACTTCAGGGGTATAATTCACCCCTCCACTTT.

Notes on this clonotype: This is likely an artifact of a read error, given a far larger clone one base away. This chain connects TRBV6-6 to TRBJ2-1, with D possibly TRBD2 on 6 matching bases. CDR1 is MNHNY and CDR2 is SVGAGI in the germline V gene (reference sequence). Between the trimmed V and J ends, which lost 6 bases and 12 bases, there was a span of 21 bases. The CDR3 has 14 residues. The CDR3: CASRSGLTFDGQFF. The CDR3 region has the DNA TGTGCCAGCAGGTCGGGACTTACCTTCGATGGGCAGTTCTTC.

This clonotype has a count of ten or more. The V call is TRBV30, the J call TRBJ2-1, with TRBD2 identical over 8 bases. The V and J ends lost 5 bases and 5 bases, in that order; junction bases with no gene match: 8. Germline CDR1 GTSNPN, CDR2 SVGIG (reference sequence). This CDR3 comprises 14 residues. Here the CDR3 reads CAWEPGLDNNEQFF. The CDR3 bases are TGTGCCTGGGAACCGGGACTAGACAACAATGAGCAGTTCTTC.

This clonotype was observed at least ten times. V gene TRBV6-1 combines with J gene TRBJ2-1, with 9 bases lining up with TRBD2. Germline lookup yields CDR1 MNHNS and CDR2 SASEGT. This CDR3 comprises 18 residues. The ends lost 0 bases at V and 10 bases at J; junction bases unmatched: 16. The CDR3 nucleotides are TGTGCCAGCAGTGAAGCGGTCCTTGGGCGGGGGGGCGGTACGGAGCAGTTCTTC. Amino acid sequence: CASSEAVLGRGGGTEQFF.

This clonotype has at least ten counts. V is TRBV18 and J is TRBJ1-4; 9 bases align to TRBD1. This CDR3 has 13 residues. With 4 bases clipped from V and 7 bases from J, the junction kept 1 base outside the gene matches. Germline V lookup: CDR1 KGHSH, CDR2 LQKENI. The CDR3 protein is CASSQGQGEKLFF. The CDR3 DNA is TGTGCCAGCTCACAGGGACAGGGTGAAAAACTGTTTTTT. Full variable domain (remainder filled in from reference TRBV18 and TRBJ1-4): NAGVMQNPRHLVRRRGQEARLRCSPMKGHSHVYWYRQLPEEGLKFMVYLQKENIIDESGMPKERFSAEFPKEGPSILRIQQVVRGDSAAYFCASSQGQGEKLFFGSGTQLSVL.

Notes on this clonotype: Given a far larger clone just one base away, this is likely a sequencing read error. The V call is TRBV6-6, the J call TRBJ1-6, with 7 bases lining up with TRBD1. The germline gives CDR1 MNHNY, CDR2 SVGAGI (reference sequence). With 8 bases clipped from V and 9 bases from J, the junction kept 13 bases outside the gene matches. The CDR3 has 15 amino acids. The CDR3 DNA follows: TGTGCCAGCTGTGAAGAGAGACAGGGCCGTTCACCCCTCCACTTT. This encodes CASCEERQGRSPLHF.

This clonotype was found many times. CDR3 loop: CSAQPPGQGVTQYF. CDR3 in DNA: TGCAGTGCTCAACCCCCGGGACAGGGGGTGACCCAGTACTTC. The chain combines TRBV20-1 with TRBJ2-5; TRBD1 matches at 11 bases. The CDR3 length is 14 residues. CDR1 and CDR2 from the germline V gene are DFQATT and SNEGSKA (reference sequence). Trimming at V came to 5 bases and at J to 7 bases, leaving 9 bases not matched to a gene.

V is TRBV7-2 and J is TRBJ1-5; tentatively, D is TRBD1 (5 bases). Germline loops: CDR1 SGHTA, CDR2 FQGNSA. The CDR3 has 17 residues. V shed 5 bases and J shed 0 bases, with 17 bases lying between them. The CDR3, as DNA: TGTGCCAGCAGCACAGGACCGTCCTTACTTAGCAATCAGCCCCAGCATTTT. Protein sequence: CASSTGPSLLSNQPQHF.

This clonotype was counted a few times. The chain recombines TRBV6-8 with TRBJ2-7; a weak D match, TRBD1 (6 bases). V was trimmed by 8 bases and J by 4 bases, leaving 24 bases between them. The germline gives CDR1 MNHGY, CDR2 SAAAGT. The CDR3 contains 16 residues. The CDR3 sequence is CASRAWDTGRRYEQYF. The CDR3 DNA reads as TGTGCCAGCCGGGCATGGGACACAGGTAGAAGGTACGAGCAGTACTTC.